This TCR beta chain was found in a study of cytomegalovirus exposure and HLA in healthy donors. Both 60 Vbeta primers and 13 Jbeta primers went into the PCR. Sequencing was performed with immunoSEQ multiplex PCR; in TCRdb, only in-frame clones are kept and a portion is missing. Seen here are approximately 210,000 clones, 85% to 90% observed once, and the top ten hold 1.3%. Unmatched junction bases numbered 9, after V lost 0 bases and J lost 5 bases. The CDR3 runs to 16 residues. Germline V gene lookup returns CDR1 SGHDT and CDR2 YYEEEE. The TCR sequence derives from a man younger than 45 in good health and CMV-seronegative. V and J are TRBV5-6 and TRBJ1-2, with TRBD1 matching over 8 bases. The sample taken for sequencing was PBMCs. In nucleotides, the CDR3 is TGTGCCAGCAGCTTGGGCCGCAGGGGGCGCCGGTATGGCTACACCTTC. Amino acids: CASSLGRRGRRYGYTF.